This is a list of T cell receptor beta chains from one sample in a study of T-cell reconstitution after alpha-beta-depleted transplantation in children. TCRdb analysed the PCR reads with MiXCR anew, one entry per CDR3 protein. The table records about 980,000 distinct CDR3 sequences, roughly 29% of them present only once. Sample: PBMCs, mostly from graft donor cells, taken 360 days after TCRalphabeta/CD19-depleted stem cell transplant. The source is a boy younger than two who had a stem cell transplant for SCID, so the T cells may come from the graft donor. Each CDR3 is given with its conserved first and last residue. The order of the fields is clone size, V gene, J gene, D gene, CDR3 DNA, CDR3 protein. D genes are given only for firm matches. Size is omitted from some rows. Given values are once, few, many or a class for expanded clones.

>few|TRBV20-1|TRBJ2-1|TRBD2
TGCAGTGCCCACGCTCGGGGGGGCGCCTACAATGAGCAGTTCTTC
CSAHARGGAYNEQFF
>few|TRBV5-1|TRBJ2-3|.
TGCGCCAGCAGCTTAAATCTACAGGGAGCGGATACGCAGTATTTT
CASSLNLQGADTQYF
>.|TRBV29-1|TRBJ2-5|.
TGCAGCGTGTGGGGGGTGTACCAGGGTAGACTACAAGAGACCCAGTACTTC
CSVWGVYQGRLQETQYF
>.|TRBV4-1|TRBJ2-1|.
TGCGCCAGCAGCCAAGGCCTCGGCAGTGCCCCCTACAATGAGCAGTTCTTC
CASSQGLGSAPYNEQFF
>.|TRBV5-1|TRBJ2-7|TRBD1
TGCGCCAGCAGCCCCGGTCCCCAGGGGGACCACGAGCAGTACTTC
CASSPGPQGDHEQYF
>.|TRBV7-2|TRBJ1-4|TRBD1
TGTGCCAGCAGGGACAGGGCTGCGAATGAAAAACTGTTTTTT
CASRDRAANEKLFF
>.|TRBV2|TRBJ2-1|.
TGTGCCAGCACCCCGACAGGACACAATGAGCAGTTCTTC
CASTPTGHNEQFF
>.|TRBV29-1|TRBJ2-5|.
TGCAGCGTTGCCAGACGGGGTTGGCAAGAGACCCAGTACTTC
CSVARRGWQETQYF
>.|TRBV20-1|TRBJ1-5|.
TGCAGTGCTAAAAACAGGGATGGATATAGCAATCAGCCCCAGCATTTT
CSAKNRDGYSNQPQHF
>.|TRBV5-1|TRBJ1-5|TRBD1
TGCGCCAGCAGCCACAGGGGGGGGGATCAGCCCCAGCATTTT
CASSHRGGDQPQHF
>few|TRBV7-9|TRBJ1-2|.
TGTGCCAGCAGCTTAGTGGCGGGGGCGAACTATGGCTACACCTTC
CASSLVAGANYGYTF
>.|TRBV20-1|TRBJ2-1|.
TGCAGTGCTAGCGGGGGGCCCTACAATGAGCAGTTCTTC
CSASGGPYNEQFF
>.|TRBV12-3/TRBV12-4|TRBJ2-1|.
TGTGCCAGCAGTTTAGCGCTGGTCAGCCTTTACAATGAGCAGTTCTTC
CASSLALVSLYNEQFF
>few|TRBV5-1|TRBJ2-1|TRBD1
TGCGCCAGCAGCTTCCTGGGACAGGGATCCTACAATGAGCAGTTCTTC
CASSFLGQGSYNEQFF
>.|TRBV15|TRBJ1-4|.
TGTGCCACCAGCAGAGTAAGCGAAAAACTGTTTTTT
CATSRVSEKLFF
>.|TRBV19|TRBJ1-1|.
TGTGCCAGTAGCGGGGGGTCCCATTCGAACACTGAAGCTTTCTTT
CASSGGSHSNTEAFF
>few|TRBV12-3/TRBV12-4|TRBJ2-1|TRBD2
TGTGCCAGCACTCTGACTAGCGCTAATGAGCAGTTCTTC
CASTLTSANEQFF
>.|TRBV29-1|TRBJ2-5|TRBD1
TGCAGCGTTGCACCGGACAGGGTAGCGATCCTGGAGACCCAGTACTTC
CSVAPDRVAILETQYF
>.|TRBV7-9|TRBJ1-4|.
TGTGCCAGCAGCTTATCGGGGGCTAATGAAAAACTGTTTTTT
CASSLSGANEKLFF
>few|TRBV11-2|TRBJ1-1|TRBD1
TGTGCCAGCAGGGCCCCGGTCGAGACAGGGGGCACTGAAGCTTTCTTT
CASRAPVETGGTEAFF
>few|TRBV4-1|TRBJ2-5|TRBD2
TGCGCCAGCAGCTCCGGACTAGTCGTGGGTGAAGAGACCCAGTACTTC
CASSSGLVVGEETQYF
>few|TRBV5-1|TRBJ2-3|.
TGCGCCAGCGGGATCCTTGGGTCAGATACGCAGTATTTT
CASGILGSDTQYF
>.|TRBV7-2|TRBJ1-6|.
TGTGCCAGCAGCTTAGATGGGGTTGATTCACCCCTCCACTTT
CASSLDGVDSPLHF
>.|TRBV7-2|TRBJ2-1|.
TGTGCCAGCAGTCAACAGAGGGTCCCGAACAATGAGCAGTTCTTC
CASSQQRVPNNEQFF
>many|TRBV2|TRBJ2-3|.
TGTGCCAGCAGTGAAGGGGATCCTCCTAGCACAGATACGCAGTATTTT
CASSEGDPPSTDTQYF
>few|TRBV9|TRBJ2-7|.
TGTGCCAGCAGCGTAGCAACCGGTGCTCCGTCCTACGAGCAGTACTTC
CASSVATGAPSYEQYF
>few|TRBV4-1|TRBJ1-3|TRBD1
TGCGCCAGCAGTCCTTACTTCTTCCGGGACAGGGGGCCCTCTGGAAACACCATATATTTT
CASSPYFFRDRGPSGNTIYF
>few|TRBV9|TRBJ2-7|.
TGTGCCAGCAGCCCCGGTTTTGGGCAGGGAAGGTACGAGCAGTACTTC
CASSPGFGQGRYEQYF
>once|TRBV7-3|TRBJ2-5|.
TGTGCCAGTGGCCTAACGGGCAGCTTACAAGAGACCCAGTACTTC
CASGLTGSLQETQYF
>.|TRBV5-1|TRBJ2-1|.
TGCGCCAGCAGCGACCTAGGGAATGAGCAGTTCTTC
CASSDLGNEQFF
>.|TRBV2|TRBJ2-3|TRBD1
TGTGCCAGCAGTTCAAACAGGGGGCCCCGCACAGATACGCAGTATTTT
CASSSNRGPRTDTQYF
>.|TRBV5-1|TRBJ2-1|TRBD2
TGCGCCAGCAGCTGGATAGCTAGCGGGGGGGCCTACAATGAGCAGTTCTTC
CASSWIASGGAYNEQFF
>.|TRBV20-1|TRBJ2-7|.
TGCAGTGTCCGTGACGGACGCGAGCAGTACTTC
CSVRDGREQYF
>.|TRBV11-2|TRBJ1-1|.
TGTGCCAGCAGCTTAGTTCGGACGATGAACACTGAAGCTTTCTTT
CASSLVRTMNTEAFF
>few|TRBV29-1|TRBJ1-1|.
TGCAGCGTTGAGTTGGGGTATGAAGCTTTCTTT
CSVELGYEAFF
>.|TRBV12-3/TRBV12-4|TRBJ1-6|TRBD1
TGTGCCAGCAGTTTTACCGGGACAGGGCTTTCACCCCTCCACTTT
CASSFTGTGLSPLHF
>.|TRBV6-1|TRBJ2-7|.
TGTGCCAGCAGTGAAGCTCGTTCCCCACAGGGCTCCTACGAGCAGTACTTC
CASSEARSPQGSYEQYF
>once|TRBV11-2|TRBJ2-7|.
TGTGCCAGCAGCCCCGGGACGGCCGCCTACGAGCAGTACTTC
CASSPGTAAYEQYF